Sequencing of this T cell receptor beta chain was carried out in a study of beta chain features in type 1 diabetes. On the study more broadly: In age, gender and cell yields, patients were similar to healthy donors. Study results and limitations: Moderate but significant shortening of TCRB CDR3s was recorded in all four CD4+ subsets from Type 1 diabetes patients. VDJ junctions sequenced from type 1 diabetes patients showed fewer insertions and more deletions. cDNA sequencing could over-represent cells with high TCR expression.

Worth noting for this clone: Its antigen is as yet unknown. This may be a read error: a much more frequent sequence differs by one nucleotide. Other DNA sequences in this sample translate to the same CDR3.

Every isolated RNA sample was fully reverse transcribed, so sequencing captured expressed TCRB transcripts. Sequencing was performed with immunoSEQ multiplex PCR; in TCRdb, only in-frame clones are kept and a portion is missing. Of about 370,000 clones listed, 8% to 10% were seen once; the top ten hold about 0.6%. CDR1 SEHNR and CDR2 FQNEAQ come from the germline V gene (reference sequence). The CDR3 is 11 amino acids. V shed 3 bases and J shed 5 bases, with 2 bases lying between them. The receptor was isolated from a young man with type 1 diabetes. The sequenced material came from central memory CD4+ T cells from blood. The gene calls are TRBV7-9 and TRBJ2-1; D unresolved. The CDR3 loop is CASSLDNEQFF. In DNA form, the CDR3 reads TGTGCCAGCAGCTTGGACAATGAGCAGTTCTTC.